The 27 T cell receptor beta chains listed next were all sequenced from one sample in a study of CD8+ T cells in alopecia areata listed by TCRdb under 2018. The library relied on the immunoSEQ multiplex PCR assay. To provide template for TCR sequencing, every sample had RNA extracted and reverse transcribed into cDNA. The table was pulled from immuneACCESS by TCRdb, which kept in-frame rearrangements only. Such tables lose some clones; where checked, under half of the loss comes from unresolved V genes, and the rest has no known cause. This sample has tens of thousands of clones in its table, and just over 70% of those were observed once. The ten most abundant clones make up 17% of the sample. According to the study, the label for this sample's treatment or condition signals: oral pan-JAK inhibitor, 5-10 mg twice daily. Sequencing was performed on CD8+ T cells sorted from blood, taken around week 44, from a patient treated with tofacitinib. These receptors all come from a human donor with alopecia areata.

The chain links TRBV5-6 to TRBJ2-2; perhaps TRBD2 as D (5 bases). Trimming pared 0 bases from V and 2 bases from J, leaving 5 bases between. There are 14 residues in the CDR3. Germline-derived CDR1 and CDR2 are SGHDT and YYEEEE. The CDR3 spells CASSLGTNTGELFF. The CDR3 DNA reads as TGTGCCAGCAGCTTGGGGACTAACACCGGGGAGCTGTTTTTT.

The CDR3: CASSTYRDSSSYEQYF. In DNA, the CDR3 is TGTGCCAGCAGCACCTACCGGGACAGCAGCTCCTACGAGCAGTACTTC. The chain carries TRBV12-1 and TRBJ2-7; the table gives TRBD1 as D, unverified against the DNA. TRBV12-1 is annotated as a pseudogene. The CDR3 length is 16 residues.

The chain recombines TRBV30 with TRBJ2-5; 13 nucleotides agree with TRBD2. The CDR3 is 16 residues long. The trim removed 2 bases at V and 3 bases at J, leaving 6 bases unmatched. Germline V gene data show CDR1 as GTSNPN and CDR2 as SVGIG (reference sequence). CDR3 coding DNA: TGTGCCTGGAGTCTCACTAGCGGGGGGGCCGAAGAGACCCAGTACTTC. This translates into CAWSLTSGGAEETQYF.

The V call is TRBV27, the J call TRBJ2-7; D is tentatively TRBD1 or TRBD2 (5 bases each). The V gene's germline CDR1 is MNHEY and CDR2 SMNVEV (reference sequence). The V end was cut by 5 bases, the J end by 3 bases, with 20 bases between. CDR3 size: 16 residues. The CDR3 loop reads CASSAISGQPDYEQYF. The CDR3 DNA sequence: TGTGCCAGCAGTGCGATCAGCGGACAACCAGACTACGAGCAGTACTTC.

The chain employs TRBV29-1 and TRBJ2-7; 10 bases map to TRBD2. Looked up from germline, CDR1 is SQVTM and CDR2 is ANQGSEA. J lost 1 base, V lost 6 bases, and 12 bases had no gene match. The CDR3 sequence is 16 residues long. The CDR3 sequence: CSVGGTTSGESYEQYF. CDR3 DNA: TGCAGCGTCGGGGGAACTACTAGCGGGGAATCCTACGAGCAGTACTTC.

This clone came up once. The rearrangement links TRBV18 to TRBJ1-1; D gene unclear. V lost 0 bases, J lost 6 bases, and 8 bases lay in between. This CDR3 has 13 amino acids. Germline-derived CDR1 and CDR2 are KGHSH and LQKENI. The chain's CDR3 is CASSPPSRAEAFF. As DNA, the CDR3 is TGTGCCAGCTCACCACCGAGTCGCGCTGAAGCTTTCTTT.

This chain uses TRBV7-3 with TRBJ2-3; possible D gene TRBD2, 5 bases. Deletions cut 5 bases from V and 6 bases from J, with 15 bases between. This CDR3 contains 14 residues. From germline, CDR1 is SGHTA and CDR2 FQGTGA. As DNA, the CDR3 is TGTGCCAGCAGCCCGCCCGGGGAAATTGATACGCAGTATTTT. Amino acid sequence: CASSPPGEIDTQYF.

The chain recombines TRBV5-1 with TRBJ2-5; D gene ambiguous. The DNA end lines up better with TRBJ2-7; the J call may be wrong. The CDR3 loop spans 14 amino acids. Germline CDR1 and CDR2: SGHRS and YFSETQ. CDR3 DNA: TGCGCCAGCAGCCCCAAAGTTGGAAACTACGAGCAGTACTTC. This gives the protein CASSPKVGNYEQYF.

This clone was detected only a few times. The rearrangement links TRBV5-8 to TRBJ1-5, with D perhaps matching TRBD1 (5 bases). Deletions cut 2 bases from V and 7 bases from J, with 13 bases between. The CDR3 consists of 14 residues. Germline assignment: CDR1 SGHTS and CDR2 YDEGEE. The DNA for the CDR3 is TGTGCCAGCAGCTTAGCGGTGGAGGGGCAGCCCCAGCATTTT. It specifies CASSLAVEGQPQHF. The entire variable domain, with the rest obtained from reference TRBV5-8 and TRBJ1-5, is as follows: EAGVTQSPTHLIKTRGQQATLRCSPISGHTSVYWYQQALGLGLQFLLWYDEGEERNRGNFPPRFSGRQFPNYSSELNVNALELEDSALYLCASSLAVEGQPQHFGDGTRLSIL.

The gene calls are TRBV2 and TRBJ1-1; no firm D call. V dropped 1 base and J dropped 1 base, with 4 bases sitting between them. CDR1 is SNHLY, CDR2 FYNNEI, per germline. The CDR3 is 13 residues long. The CDR3, as DNA: TGTGCCAGCAGTGAAGACAGGAACACTGAAGCTTTCTTT. As protein: CASSEDRNTEAFF. The full variable domain, rest sourced from reference TRBV2 and TRBJ1-1, is EPEVTQTPSHQVTQMGQEVILRCVPISNHLYFYWYRQILGQKVEFLVSFYNNEISEKSEIFDDQFSVERPDGSNFTLKIRSTKLEDSAMYFCASSEDRNTEAFFGQGTRLTVV.

This clone occurred a few times. The rearrangement joins TRBV4-1 to TRBJ2-7, with no clear D. This CDR3 spans 17 amino acids. With 0 bases removed from V and 0 bases from J, the gap between germline ends came to 15 bases. CDR1 and CDR2 (germline): MGHRA, YSYEKL. CDR3 DNA sequence: TGCGCCAGCAGCCAAGAACCTCCGGGCGTCAGCTCCTACGAGCAGTACTTC. This encodes CASSQEPPGVSSYEQYF.

This clone appeared once. V is TRBV2 and J is TRBJ2-2, with D perhaps matching TRBD1 (6 bases). Trimming pared 7 bases from V and 6 bases from J, leaving 15 bases between. Germline V CDR1 and CDR2: SNHLY, FYNNEI. The CDR3 runs to 14 residues. In DNA, the CDR3 is TGTGCCAGCATCTTCCCCACAGGGTCCGGGGAGCTGTTTTTT. Encoded protein: CASIFPTGSGELFF. The variable domain in full, completed from reference TRBV2 and TRBJ2-2, reads EPEVTQTPSHQVTQMGQEVILRCVPISNHLYFYWYRQILGQKVEFLVSFYNNEISEKSEIFDDQFSVERPDGSNFTLKIRSTKLEDSAMYFCASIFPTGSGELFFGEGSRLTVL.

This chain connects TRBV29-1 to TRBJ1-1; the D gene is possibly TRBD1 (5 bases). Germline V gene lookup returns CDR1 SQVTM and CDR2 ANQGSEA. The CDR3 length is 13 residues. V lost 4 bases, J lost 2 bases, and 11 bases lay in between. Here the CDR3 reads CSVVSDRNTEAFF. CDR3 nucleotide sequence: TGCAGCGTTGTGTCCGACAGAAACACTGAAGCTTTCTTT.

V usage is TRBV4-3 and J usage is TRBJ2-2, with TRBD2 as a possible D gene (5 bases). The V end was cut by 1 base, the J end by 7 bases, with 13 bases between. There are 15 residues in the CDR3. CDR1 is LGHNA, CDR2 YSLEER, per germline. In DNA, the CDR3 is TGCGCCAGCAGCCAAGTTAGTAGCGTAAGCGGGGAGCTGTTTTTT. Its protein product is CASSQVSSVSGELFF.

The V call is TRBV19, the J call TRBJ2-7; the match to TRBD2 covers 10 bases. The germline V gene encodes CDR1 LNHDA and CDR2 SQIVND (reference sequence). This CDR3 comprises 13 residues. J gave up 10 bases and V 10 bases, and 13 bases lay outside the gene matches. CDR3: CATQAGGPSEQYF. The CDR3 coding sequence is TGTGCCACCCAAGCGGGGGGGCCTTCCGAACAGTACTTC.

The chain employs TRBV9 and TRBJ2-1, with 12 bases that match TRBD2. V lost 3 bases and J lost 4; bases outside the gene matches: 2. CDR1 and CDR2 from the germline V gene are SGDLS and YYNGEE. The CDR3 sequence is 15 residues long. CDR3 in DNA: TGTGCCAGCAGCGAAACTAGCGGGGGGTACAATGAGCAGTTCTTC. It yields the protein CASSETSGGYNEQFF. The whole variable domain, remainder taken from reference TRBV9 and TRBJ2-1, is DSGVTQTPKHLITATGQRVTLRCSPRSGDLSVYWYQQSLDQGLQFLIQYYNGEERAKGNILERFSAQQFPDLHSELNLSSLELGDSALYFCASSETSGGYNEQFFGPGTRLTVL.

This sequence joins TRBV4-3 and TRBJ2-3; 12 bases are shared with TRBD2. The CDR3 length is 15 residues. J gave up 4 bases and V 6 bases, and 5 bases lay outside the gene matches. Germline V gene sequence: CDR1 LGHNA, CDR2 YSLEER. In nucleotides, the CDR3 is TGCGCCAGCAGTCGACTAGCGGGGGTAGCAGATACGCAGTATTTT. The encoded protein is CASSRLAGVADTQYF.

This clone was seen more than once but under ten times. The chain employs TRBV29-1 and TRBJ1-1, with D possibly TRBD1 on 6 matching bases. The CDR3 spans 13 residues. Trimming removed 4 bases at V and 1 base at J, with 10 bases between. Germline values: CDR1 SQVTM, CDR2 ANQGSEA. The CDR3 sequence: CSVVGGQNTEAFF. The CDR3 region has the DNA TGCAGCGTTGTCGGGGGGCAGAACACTGAAGCTTTCTTT.

This clone was recorded once. The chain has TRBV10-2 and TRBJ1-4, with D maybe TRBD1 (5 bases). The CDR3 consists of 13 residues. The ends were cut back, 6 bases at V and 6 bases at J, with 11 bases in the middle. In germline, CDR1 is WSHSY, CDR2 SAAADI. CDR3 sequence (DNA): TGCGCCAGCAGCCCGGGGGGTTATGAAAAACTGTTTTTT. Its translation: CASSPGGYEKLFF.

V usage is TRBV5-6 and J usage is TRBJ2-2; D gene ambiguous. The germline CDR1 and CDR2 sequences are SGHDT and YYEEEE. This CDR3 comprises 12 residues. V was pared by 2 bases and J by 6 bases, with 5 bases between. CDR3 sequence reads: CASSFSSGELFF. CDR3 coding DNA: TGTGCCAGCAGCTTTTCGTCCGGGGAGCTGTTTTTT.

The J gene is TRBJ2-5, the V gene TRBV7-6, with D possibly matching TRBD2 (6 bases). This CDR3 spans 13 amino acids. Trimming removed 5 bases at V and 4 bases at J, with 11 bases between. Germline-derived CDR1 and CDR2 are SGHVS and FNYEAQ. The CDR3 sequence is CASSQTRGETQYF. As DNA, the CDR3 is TGTGCCAGCAGCCAGACTAGGGGAGAGACCCAGTACTTC.

The chain is built from TRBV5-1 and TRBJ1-4; no clear D. The CDR3 is 14 residues long. V was clipped by 4 bases and J by 2 bases, with 9 bases between them. Germline V gene lookup returns CDR1 SGHRS and CDR2 YFSETQ. The DNA of the CDR3 is TGCGCCAGCAGCGCCCGGGTGACTAATGAAAAACTGTTTTTT. Translating gives CASSARVTNEKLFF.

The rearrangement uses TRBV29-1 and TRBJ2-3; 10 nucleotides match TRBD2. The germline V gene encodes CDR1 SQVTM and CDR2 ANQGSEA. CDR3 length equals 14 residues. The V gene end was trimmed by 4 bases and the J gene end by 3 bases; junction bases not matched to a gene: 4. CDR3 coding DNA: TGCAGCGTTGTGCTAGCGGGGGAGACAGATACGCAGTATTTT. This translates into CSVVLAGETDTQYF.

The rearrangement links TRBV7-2 to TRBJ2-1, with 10 bases matching TRBD2. This CDR3 has 15 residues. Trimming at V came to 4 bases and at J to 4 bases, leaving 4 bases not matched to a gene. Germline V gene data show CDR1 as SGHTA and CDR2 as FQGNSA. CDR3 protein: CASSSGLAEYNEQFF. The CDR3 nucleotides are TGTGCCAGCAGCTCCGGACTAGCGGAGTACAATGAGCAGTTCTTC.

About this clone: Within the sample, other DNA sequences also encode this same CDR3. The chain is built from TRBV14 and TRBJ1-2; D is unresolved. Trimming pared 0 bases from V and 5 bases from J, leaving 7 bases between. Germline V gives CDR1 SGHDN, CDR2 FVKESK. CDR3 length: 13 amino acids. CDR3 nucleotides: TGTGCCAGCAGCCAAGACAGAAGATATGGCTACACCTTC. Protein sequence: CASSQDRRYGYTF. Full variable domain (rest looked up from reference TRBV14 and TRBJ1-2): EAGVTQFPSHSVIEKGQTVTLRCDPISGHDNLYWYRRVMGKEIKFLLHFVKESKQDESGMPNNRFLAERTGGTYSTLKVQPAELEDSGVYFCASSQDRRYGYTFGSGTRLTVV.

The chain combines TRBV7-2 with TRBJ2-2; 8 bases map to TRBD2. J gave up 7 bases and V 3 bases, and 10 bases lay outside the gene matches. The CDR3 is 16 residues long. Per germline, CDR1 SGHTA and CDR2 FQGNSA. CDR3 in amino acids: CASSFRSSGYYGELFF. As DNA, the CDR3 is TGTGCCAGCAGCTTCCGGTCTAGCGGGTATTACGGGGAGCTGTTTTTT.

This clone was detected a few times. This chain uses TRBV7-9 with TRBJ2-3, with 10 nucleotides matching TRBD2. The CDR3 runs to 19 residues. Trimming took 1 base from V and 0 from J; bases not matched to a gene: 10. Germline V gene lookup returns CDR1 SEHNR and CDR2 FQNEAQ (reference sequence). CDR3 sequence: CASSLVEQRGGQSTDTQYF. The CDR3, as DNA: TGTGCCAGCAGCTTAGTGGAACAGCGGGGGGGCCAAAGCACAGATACGCAGTATTTT.